This T cell receptor beta chain was captured by sequencing in a study of regulatory T cells in long-lasting Graves disease (dated by TCRdb to the early 2020s). Study-wide context: To count as having persistent Graves' disease, a patient had to have received antithyroid drug treatment for over 5 years with TSH receptor autoantibodies remaining persistently positive. This study used TCR sequencing and RNA sequencing of peripheral blood to compare persistent Graves' disease patients against newly diagnosed Graves' disease patients. The study took place in China and was registered as a clinical trial. A total of 33 samples were covered by TCR sequencing, comprising approximately 13 persistent and 20 or so newly diagnosed Graves' disease patients. In the clinical cohort, patients with persistent Graves' disease had used antithyroid drugs for an average of about 9.4 years.

In the paper's terms, the time point label means: persistent/refractory GD, antithyroid drugs over 5 years with positive TRAb. For both TCR sequencing and RNA sequencing, RNA was extracted from PBMCs in TRIzol. Graves' disease was diagnosed according to American Thyroid Association guidelines. Recruitment of patients was carried out at an endocrinology department in Xi'an, China. Each patient gave 9 to 10 milliliters of peripheral blood, collected in an EDTA anticoagulant tube. Ficoll Paque Plus density gradient separation was used to isolate PBMCs, and no further T cell sorting was performed. An Agilent 2100 Bioanalyzer and agarose gel were used to check RNA quality, while a NanoDrop 2000 measured RNA concentration. Library construction relied on multiplex PCR. The data were produced on an Illumina HiSeq 4000. To build TCR beta libraries, CDR3 regions were amplified by Arm-PCR using iRepertoire HTBI primers. Before sequencing, the PCR products underwent gel purification. The paper's processing steps were these. Gene usage analysis of CDR3 amino acid clonotypes relied on the approximately 62 TRBV and around 13 TRBJ segments identified across samples. COPE and FqMerger were used to merge filtered high-quality paired reads into contigs. Contigs were aligned with BLAST to IMGT TRBV, TRBD and TRBJ reference genes, and CDR3 was defined per IMGT. Any clonotype with a frequency above 0.1% was classified as a highly expanded clone. Repertoire diversity was measured by Shannon entropy, and V-J evenness by the Gini coefficient. A clonotype was considered public if more than one individual shared it. In TCRdb, the public reads were trimmed at Q25 with fastp and aligned with MiXCR, with productive beta chains retained. Each CDR3 protein appears once, grouped with its most common genes and DNA. The V and J calls were not made by the authors but by TCRdb's processing. This sample comprises approximately 470,000 distinct CDR3 sequences, 20% to 25% of them detected only once. About 7.8% of the sample lies in the top ten.

Summary of the overall study and its limitations: Only peripheral blood was studied, because thyroid tissue, the primary lesion, was inaccessible. More public clonotypes were shared among persistent patients (more than 2,500) than among newly diagnosed patients (under 1,000). The authors acknowledged the small sample size as a limitation that may reduce accuracy. Lower TCR Shannon entropy and fewer highly expanded clones were observed in persistent Graves' disease patients than in newly diagnosed patients, which suggested clonal expansion. Sequencing and analysis were restricted to the TCR beta chain. Persistent disease showed preferential use of TRBV28, TRBJ1-2 and TRBJ2-5, whereas newly diagnosed disease favored TRBV20-1 and TRBJ2-1.

About this clonotype itself: The specificity of this receptor is unknown. It has no much larger one-base neighbor in the sample; base qualities were not kept.

V was cut back by 2 bases and J by 3 bases, leaving a gap of 18 bases between them. From the cysteine through the phenylalanine, the CDR3 covers 16 amino acids. Left in the record is the CDR3 DNA by itself, 48 bases read in frame from the first base. Looking up the germline V gene yields CDR1 SGHRS and CDR2 YFSETQ. Sequencing was performed on peripheral blood mononuclear cells (PBMCs), taken when the disease was refractory, from a patient treated with antithyroid drugs. The sequence came from a female donor with Graves disease. The V and J genes are TRBV5-1 and TRBJ2-7, and the D gene may be TRBD2, 5 bases matching. CDR3 region: CASSFPYEGSNYEQYF. The nucleotide sequence is given as TGCGCCAGCAGCTTCCCGTATGAAGGGAGCAACTACGAGCAGTACTTC.